The entry below gives a single T cell receptor beta chain sequence along with its context. What it recognizes is unknown. TCRdb reprocessed the reads via MiXCR and lists one record per CDR3 protein. The sample includes some 900,000 distinct CDR3 sequences, less than 35% of them seen just once. These data belong to a study of T cell repertoires in cytomegalovirus infection. Study conclusions and caveats: CMV-specific TCR beta clonotypes restricted by HLA-C dominated the ex vivo response.

The specimen was cultured CD8+ T cells from PBMCs, collected from culture after CMV antigen stimulation. The clonotype originates from a human donor in good health (CMV status not recorded). Some clones in this sample may be carry-over from other donors' samples.

The CDR3 loop reads CASSQWDRGPWDTQYF. CDR3 sequence (DNA): TGTGCCAGCAGCCAGTGGGACAGGGGCCCCTGGGATACGCAGTATTTT. J is TRBJ2-3 and V is TRBV7-3; 10 bases line up with TRBD1. CDR3 length equals 16 residues. Germline V gives CDR1 SGHTA, CDR2 FQGTGA. Trimming at V came to 5 bases and at J to 6 bases, leaving 11 bases not matched to a gene.